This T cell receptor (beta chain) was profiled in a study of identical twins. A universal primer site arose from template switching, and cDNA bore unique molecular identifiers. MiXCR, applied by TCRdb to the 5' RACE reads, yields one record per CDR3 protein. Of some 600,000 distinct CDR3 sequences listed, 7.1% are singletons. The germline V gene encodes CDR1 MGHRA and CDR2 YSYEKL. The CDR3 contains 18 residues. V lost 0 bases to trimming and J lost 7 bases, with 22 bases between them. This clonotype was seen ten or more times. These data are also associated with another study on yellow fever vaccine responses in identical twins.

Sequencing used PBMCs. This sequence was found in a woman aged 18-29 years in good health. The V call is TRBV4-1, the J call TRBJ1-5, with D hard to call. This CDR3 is CASSQDPRNVFVAQPQHF. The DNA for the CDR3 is TGCGCCAGCAGCCAAGATCCCCGGAACGTCTTCGTAGCACAGCCCCAGCATTTT.